This T cell receptor (beta chain) originates from a study of cytomegalovirus exposure and HLA in healthy donors. Losses at the gene ends were 7 bases for V and 3 bases for J; bases not matched to a gene: 9. This CDR3 is built from 14 residues. The germline CDR1 and CDR2 sequences are MNHEY and SMNVEV (reference sequence). In its sample, this clone was seen once. PCR amplification relied on 60 Vbeta primers (plus 13 Jbeta primers). Some clones are missing from TCRdb's copy, which holds only in-frame ones; the method was immunoSEQ multiplex PCR. This table has 140,000 to 150,000 clones, approximately 80% appearing once.

The receptor was isolated from a woman aged 60-75 years in good health and CMV-seropositive. The source material was PBMCs. The chain recombines TRBV27 with TRBJ2-7, with TRBD2 matching over 7 bases. The CDR3 region has the DNA TGTGCCAGCACAGGCGGGGGTTTGGGCTACGAGCAGTACTTC. Its protein is CASTGGGLGYEQYF.